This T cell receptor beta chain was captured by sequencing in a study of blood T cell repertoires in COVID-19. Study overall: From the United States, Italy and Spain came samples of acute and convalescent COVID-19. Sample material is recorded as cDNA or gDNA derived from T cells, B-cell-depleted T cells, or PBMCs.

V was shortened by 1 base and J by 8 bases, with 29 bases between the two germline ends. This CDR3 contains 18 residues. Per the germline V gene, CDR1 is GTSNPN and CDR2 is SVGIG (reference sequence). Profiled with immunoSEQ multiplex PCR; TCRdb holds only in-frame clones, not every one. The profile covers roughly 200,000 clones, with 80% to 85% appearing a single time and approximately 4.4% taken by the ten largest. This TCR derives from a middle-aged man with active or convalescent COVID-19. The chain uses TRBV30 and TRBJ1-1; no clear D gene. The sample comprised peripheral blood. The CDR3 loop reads CAWSAYNPGFWQDGEAFF. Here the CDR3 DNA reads TGTGCCTGGAGTGCGTACAACCCTGGGTTTTGGCAGGATGGGGAAGCTTTCTTT. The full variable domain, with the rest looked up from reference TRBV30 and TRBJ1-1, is SQTIHQWPATLVQPVGSPLSLECTVEGTSNPNLYWYRQAAGRGLQLLFYSVGIGQISSEVPQNLSASRPQDRQFILSSKKLLLSDSGFYLCAWSAYNPGFWQDGEAFFGQGTRLTVV.